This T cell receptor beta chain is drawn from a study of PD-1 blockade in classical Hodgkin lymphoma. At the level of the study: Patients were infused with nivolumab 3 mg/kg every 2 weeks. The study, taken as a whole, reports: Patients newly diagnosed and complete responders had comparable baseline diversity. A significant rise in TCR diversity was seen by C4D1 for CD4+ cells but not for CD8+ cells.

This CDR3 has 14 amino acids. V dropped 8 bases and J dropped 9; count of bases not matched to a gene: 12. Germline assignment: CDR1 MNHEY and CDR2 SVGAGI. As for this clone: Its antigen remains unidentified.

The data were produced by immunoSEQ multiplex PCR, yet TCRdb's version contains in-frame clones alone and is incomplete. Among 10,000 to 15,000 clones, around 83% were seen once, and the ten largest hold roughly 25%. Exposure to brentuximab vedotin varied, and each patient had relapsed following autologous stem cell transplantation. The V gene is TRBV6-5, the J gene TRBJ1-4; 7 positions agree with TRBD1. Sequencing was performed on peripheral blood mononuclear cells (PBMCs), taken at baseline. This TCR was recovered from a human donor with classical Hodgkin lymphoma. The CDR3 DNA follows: TGTGCCAGCCGTCCCGGGACAGCGGTTAAAAAACTGTTTTTT. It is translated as CASRPGTAVKKLFF.